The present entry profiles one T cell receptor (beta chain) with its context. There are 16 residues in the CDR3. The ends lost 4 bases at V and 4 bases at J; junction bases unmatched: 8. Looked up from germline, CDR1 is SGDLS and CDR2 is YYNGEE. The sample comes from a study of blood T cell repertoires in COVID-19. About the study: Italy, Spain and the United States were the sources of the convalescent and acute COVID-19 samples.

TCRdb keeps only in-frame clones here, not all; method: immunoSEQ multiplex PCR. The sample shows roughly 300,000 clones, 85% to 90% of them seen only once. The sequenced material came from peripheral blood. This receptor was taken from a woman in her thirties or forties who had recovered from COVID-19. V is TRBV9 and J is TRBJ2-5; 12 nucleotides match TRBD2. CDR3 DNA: TGTGCCAGCAGCCAAACTAGCGGGGGGTCCGGAGAGACCCAGTACTTC. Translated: CASSQTSGGSGETQYF.